This T cell receptor beta chain stems from a study of OX40 agonist ivuxolimab in advanced cancers. Background on the whole study: Ivuxolimab, which targeted the costimulatory receptor OX40 (CD134), was an agonistic, fully human IgG2 monoclonal antibody. The paper covers the monotherapy dose-escalation part of the phase I ivuxolimab trial, which included N = 52 patients. Of the approximately 54 patients in dose escalation, around 20 had hepatocellular carcinoma, some 15 had melanoma, 9 had renal cell carcinoma and 9 had head and neck cancer. A male proportion of around 81% and a mean age of approximately 61 years, ranging from about 23 to 90, were recorded for the dose-escalation cohort. Peripheral TCRbeta sequencing aimed to test whether ivuxolimab altered TCR sequence diversity and caused clonal T-cell expansion. Three dose-escalation patients achieved partial responses, one with hepatocellular carcinoma and two with cutaneous melanoma. Prior anti-PD-1, anti-PD-L1 or anti-CTLA-4 therapy was permitted, and 30% to 50% of dose-escalation patients had received checkpoint inhibitors. Intravenous ivuxolimab was administered to patients every 2 weeks at six dose levels: 0.01, 0.1, 0.3, 1.5, 3 and 10 mg/kg. Summary of the overall study and its limitations: Partial responders in the 0.1-3.0 mg/kg groups had among the lowest normalized peripheral clonal expansion, especially among CD8+ T cells. On average, CD8+ T cells showed more expanded clones than CD4+ T cells after ivuxolimab. Low levels of normalized T-cell clonal expansion were also shown by some nonresponding patients. The antigen specificity of the clonally expanded peripheral T cells was not determined. At doses from 0.1 to 3.0 mg/kg, clonal expansion was seen in both CD4+ and CD8+ blood T cells between baseline and week 6.

The trial excluded patients who had a history of autoimmune disease or were on systemic immunosuppression. Peripheral blood for TCR sequencing was collected from all dose cohorts at baseline, on cycle 4 day 1, and on cycle 7 day 1. Samples came from an open-label, multicenter, first-in-human phase I dose-escalation trial of ivuxolimab. Adults with locally advanced or metastatic melanoma, renal cell carcinoma, hepatocellular carcinoma or head and neck squamous cell carcinoma were enrolled in the trial. Before TCR sequencing, CD4+ and CD8+ T cells were separately sorted from peripheral blood. A word on this clone: The target of this receptor is not known. Base qualities are not recorded, but no much larger clone differs from it by a single base.

The germline V gene sets CDR1 to SGHAT and CDR2 to FQNNGV. Taken from cysteine to phenylalanine, the CDR3 has 12 residues. Only the CDR3 part of the read is kept: 36 bases, read in frame from the first base. V trim: 5 bases; J trim: 8 bases; unmatched bases: 5. To sequence the TCRbeta CDR3 region, genomic DNA was isolated from the sorted cells. TCRbeta CDR3 regions were sequenced using the immunoSEQ Assay. TCRdb retrieved this table from immuneACCESS and kept in-frame rearrangements only. Not all clones are present; in checked studies, unresolved V genes account for under half, and no reason is known for the remainder. This sample lists around 91,000 clones; roughly nine tenths were detected once. Less than 0.2% of the sample goes to the ten largest clones.

This sample comprised CD4+ or CD8+ T cells sorted from blood, obtained in a trial of the OX40 agonist ivuxolimab. Rearrangement joined TRBV11-2 to TRBJ1-2, with 7 middle bases fitting TRBD1. The receptor was isolated from an adult with an advanced solid tumor such as melanoma, head and neck, liver or kidney cancer. In nucleotides, the sequence is TGTGCCAGCAGCAGGGGGCTCGGGGGCTACACCTTC. The translation is CASSRGLGGYTF.